Given below is one T cell receptor (beta chain) in context. This sample stems from a study of blood T cell repertoires in COVID-19. Generated by immunoSEQ multiplex PCR, the TCRdb table keeps only in-frame clones and is missing some. The repertoire has roughly 250,000 clones, 88% of them found once; the top ten carry over 1%. The clonotype originates from a woman aged 40-49 years with acute COVID-19. Sequencing input: PBMCs or T cells enriched from blood (not recorded which).

The CDR3 spells CAIREGQSSYNSPLHF. CDR3 sequence (DNA): TGTGCCATCAGAGAGGGGCAGAGCTCCTATAATTCACCCCTCCACTTT. The genes are TRBV10-3 and TRBJ1-6, with D maybe TRBD1 (5 bases). V was cut by 6 bases and J by 0 bases, with 12 bases left in between. Germline assignment: CDR1 ENHRY and CDR2 SYGVKD. This CDR3 region has 16 residues.